A single sample gave rise to the 3 T cell receptor beta chains below, sequenced in a study of T cell repertoires in cytomegalovirus infection. The antigens of these receptors remain unknown. TCRdb passed the reads through MiXCR, listing each CDR3 protein once. The top ten clones hold about an eighth of a sample with 750,000 to 900,000 distinct CDR3 sequences, about 28% of them seen once. The sequences come from cultured CD8+ T cells from PBMCs, collected from culture after CMV antigen stimulation. These receptors were taken from a human donor in good health (CMV status not recorded). Some clones in this sample may be carry-over from other donors' samples.

This clonotype was observed a handful of times. The chain carries TRBV7-9 and TRBJ2-3, with 7 bases lining up with TRBD2. The CDR3 spans 12 residues. The ends lost 11 bases at V and 4 bases at J; junction bases unmatched: 6. Germline V CDR1 and CDR2: SEHNR, FQNEAQ (reference sequence). CDR3 amino acids: CAWRGRPDTQYF. The CDR3 DNA is TGTGCCTGGCGGGGGAGACCAGATACGCAGTATTTT.

To note about this clonotype: One end of the junction fails to match germline, which may point to a read error. The rearrangement links TRBV4-1 to TRBJ1-6; the D is unclear. Germline CDR1 reads MGHRA; CDR2 reads YSYEKL. There are 16 residues in the CDR3. For the CDR3, the DNA is TGTGCCAGCAGCCAAGACCGGACGATGGGGAATTCACCCCTCCACTTT. Translation: CASSQDRTMGNSPLHF.

CDR3 amino acids: CASRPRAGQPQHF. Here the CDR3 DNA reads TGTGCCAGCAGACCCAGGGCTGGGCAGCCCCAGCATTTT. The J gene is TRBJ1-5, the V gene TRBV6-5, with D tentatively TRBD1 (5 bases). CDR3 length equals 13 residues. The germline V and J ends were trimmed by 6 bases and 7 bases, with 13 bases remaining between them. CDR1 MNHEY and CDR2 SVGAGI come from the germline V gene.